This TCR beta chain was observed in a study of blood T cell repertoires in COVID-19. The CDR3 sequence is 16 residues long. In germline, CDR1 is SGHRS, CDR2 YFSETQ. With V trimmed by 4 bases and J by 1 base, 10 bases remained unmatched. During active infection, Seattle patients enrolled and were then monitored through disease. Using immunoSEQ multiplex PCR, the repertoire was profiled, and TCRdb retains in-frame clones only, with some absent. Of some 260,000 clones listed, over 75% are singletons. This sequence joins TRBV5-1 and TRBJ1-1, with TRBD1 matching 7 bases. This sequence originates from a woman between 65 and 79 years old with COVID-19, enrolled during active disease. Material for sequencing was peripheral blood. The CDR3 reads CASSAGPGGTNTEAFF. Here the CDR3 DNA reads TGCGCCAGCAGCGCCGGCCCAGGGGGGACGAACACTGAAGCTTTCTTT. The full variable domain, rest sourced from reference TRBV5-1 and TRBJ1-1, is KAGVTQTPRYLIKTRGQQVTLSCSPISGHRSVSWYQQTPGQGLQFLFEYFSETQRNKGNFPGRFSGRQFSNSRSEMNVSTLELGDSALYLCASSAGPGGTNTEAFFGQGTRLTVV.